The 28 T cell receptor beta chains in this list originate from one sample, sequenced in a study of patients and donors after allogeneic stem cell transplantation. TCRdb redid the calling of the RT-PCR reads with MiXCR, one entry per CDR3 protein. In the table there are about a million distinct CDR3 sequences, more than 15% of which are singletons. Input material: blood, either unsorted or a sorted T cell fraction (not recorded which). The receptor source for this set is a human donor who was either an allogeneic HSCT recipient or a stem cell or donor lymphocyte infusion donor (not recorded which). It is not recorded whose cells these are; they may come from a transplant donor.

This clonotype appeared a few times. The V call is TRBV12-3 or TRBV12-4, the J call TRBJ2-2; D uncertain. Trimming stripped 8 bases from V and 7 bases from J, with 14 bases between. The length of the CDR3 is 13 residues. CDR3 sequence reads: CASAVYRFGELFF. The CDR3 DNA sequence: TGTGCCAGCGCGGTCTATCGATTCGGGGAGCTGTTTTTT.

The chain is built from TRBV6-2 or TRBV6-3 and TRBJ2-7, with D unclear. V was trimmed by 8 bases and J by 7 bases, leaving 9 bases between them. CDR3 length: 10 residues. Germline values: CDR1 MNHEY, CDR2 SVGEGT. The CDR3: CASGNGEQYF. The CDR3 DNA follows: TGTGCCAGCGGGAACGGTGAGCAGTACTTC.

This sequence joins TRBV20-1 and TRBJ2-5, with 11 bases fitting TRBD2. V dropped 3 bases and J dropped 1; count of bases not matched to a gene: 4. CDR3 length: 15 residues. Germline lookup yields CDR1 DFQATT and CDR2 SNEGSKA (reference sequence). The CDR3 here is CSASPLAGVQETQYF. The CDR3, as DNA: TGCAGTGCTAGCCCACTAGCGGGAGTCCAAGAGACCCAGTACTTC.

The chain links TRBV20-1 to TRBJ1-2; D is possibly TRBD1 (5 bases). Germline loops: CDR1 DFQATT, CDR2 SNEGSKA (reference sequence). This CDR3 comprises 13 residues. V lost 3 bases to trimming and J lost 6 bases, with 14 bases between them. The CDR3 spells CSARGGVPDGYTF. In nucleotides, the CDR3 is TGCAGTGCTAGGGGGGGGGTCCCCGATGGCTACACCTTC.

This chain joins TRBV12-3 or TRBV12-4 and TRBJ1-2, with D possibly matching TRBD1 (6 bases). V lost 7 bases, J lost 7 bases, and 22 bases lay in between. CDR3 size: 15 residues. The CDR3 DNA reads TGTGCCAGCAACTTGGGGGCGAACAGGGTTCGTGGCTACACCTTC. Its translation: CASNLGANRVRGYTF.

The CDR3 nucleotides are TGTGCCAGCAGCTTAGTGCCGGGTCAAGAGACCCAGTACTTC. The encoded protein is CASSLVPGQETQYF. The rearrangement links TRBV7-2 to TRBJ2-5; D is undetermined. Trimming stripped 1 base from V and 2 bases from J, with 8 bases between. The CDR3 extends over 14 amino acids. The V gene's germline CDR1 is SGHTA and CDR2 FQGNSA.

This clonotype appeared a few times. J is TRBJ2-3 and V is TRBV7-9; D is ambiguous. V was trimmed by 5 bases and J by 1 base, leaving 7 bases between them. CDR1 SEHNR and CDR2 FQNEAQ come from the germline V gene (reference sequence). CDR3 length: 13 amino acids. The CDR3 spells CASSTRRTDTQYF. The CDR3, as DNA: TGTGCCAGCAGCACACGGCGCACAGATACGCAGTATTTT.

The chain joins TRBV11-2 to TRBJ2-1, with D possibly being TRBD2 (6 bases). The CDR3 is 16 amino acids. The V and J ends lost 0 bases and 2 bases respectively, with 11 bases between them. Per the germline V gene, CDR1 is SGHAT and CDR2 is FQNNGV. This CDR3 is CASSLDPSDAYNEQFF. The CDR3 region has the DNA TGTGCCAGCAGCTTAGACCCTAGCGATGCCTACAATGAGCAGTTCTTC.

This chain joins TRBV2 and TRBJ1-5; D gene uncertain. Germline loops: CDR1 SNHLY, CDR2 FYNNEI. V gave up 4 bases and J gave up 6 bases, with 4 bases separating them. The CDR3 has 11 amino acids. The CDR3 DNA sequence: TGTGCCAGCAGTGTACGTCAGCCCCAGCATTTT. Translated, it gives CASSVRQPQHF.

This chain joins TRBV5-1 and TRBJ2-3; 8 positions agree with TRBD2. This CDR3 is built from 18 residues. The junction had 17 bases not matched to a gene; V was cut back by 3 bases and J by 5 bases. From germline, CDR1 is SGHRS and CDR2 YFSETQ. The CDR3 bases are TGCGCCAGCAGCTACCTACCCCTTATGGACAGCGGGGGAGATACGCAGTATTTT. This encodes CASSYLPLMDSGGDTQYF.

In its sample, this clonotype was seen a few times. The chain's CDR3 is CSARSTGDSGNTIYF. DNA for the CDR3: TGCAGTGCTAGGTCCACAGGGGACTCTGGAAACACCATATATTTT. The chain recombines TRBV20-1 with TRBJ1-3, with TRBD1 matching 7 bases. This CDR3 region has 15 residues. V was clipped by 3 bases and J by 0 bases; unmatched bases: 5. In germline, CDR1 is DFQATT, CDR2 SNEGSKA (reference sequence).

This clonotype was counted only a few times. This rearrangement joins TRBV25-1 to TRBJ1-1, with D maybe TRBD1 (5 bases). CDR3 length: 13 amino acids. The germline V and J ends were trimmed by 6 bases and 2 bases, with 10 bases remaining between them. Germline CDR1 reads MGHDK; CDR2 reads SYGVNS. CDR3 protein: CASRAGKNTEAFF. The CDR3 nucleotides read TGTGCCAGCAGGGCAGGGAAAAACACTGAAGCTTTCTTT.

The chain links TRBV5-5 to TRBJ1-4, with D uncertain. V was pared by 6 bases and J by 8 bases, with 11 bases between. The CDR3 extends over 12 amino acids. The germline V gene has CDR1 SGHKS and CDR2 YYEKEE (reference sequence). The DNA of the CDR3 is TGTGCCAGCATCCAAAACGGGGAAAAACTGTTTTTT. This encodes CASIQNGEKLFF.

This sequence joins TRBV2 and TRBJ2-7; 8 bases are shared with TRBD2. Germline V gene lookup returns CDR1 SNHLY and CDR2 FYNNEI. J lost 2 bases, V lost 6 bases, and 6 bases had no gene match. The CDR3 sequence is 14 residues long. DNA for the CDR3: TGTGCCAGCAGCGCCTTAGCGGGAACCTACGAGCAGTACTTC. Translation gives CASSALAGTYEQYF.

The rearrangement uses TRBV9 and TRBJ1-5; no firm D call. The CDR3 is made up of 15 amino acids. Germline V gene data show CDR1 as SGDLS and CDR2 as YYNGEE. Trimming removed 1 base from V and 3 bases from J, with 11 bases in between. The CDR3 DNA follows: TGTGCCAGCAGCGTAAATGAAGGGTACAATCAGCCCCAGCATTTT. It codes for CASSVNEGYNQPQHF. Looking up the rest from reference TRBV9 and TRBJ1-5 gives the full variable domain: DSGVTQTPKHLITATGQRVTLRCSPRSGDLSVYWYQQSLDQGLQFLIQYYNGEERAKGNILERFSAQQFPDLHSELNLSSLELGDSALYFCASSVNEGYNQPQHFGDGTRLSIL.

The sample holds a few counts of this clonotype. The genes are TRBV7-6 and TRBJ2-5; maybe TRBD2 (6 bases). Germline CDR1 and CDR2: SGHVS and FNYEAQ. The CDR3 loop spans 16 amino acids. V shed 2 bases and J shed 0 bases, with 13 bases lying between them. The CDR3: CASSLIHRDYQETQYF. CDR3 in DNA: TGTGCCAGCAGCTTAATCCACCGGGACTACCAAGAGACCCAGTACTTC.

The CDR3 here is CAISESSSYNEQFF. The CDR3 DNA is TGTGCCATCAGTGAGTCGAGCTCCTACAATGAGCAGTTCTTC. The genes are TRBV10-3 and TRBJ2-1; D not certain. Germline lookup yields CDR1 ENHRY and CDR2 SYGVKD. V was cut by 0 bases and J by 0 bases, with 3 bases left in between. The CDR3 covers 14 residues.

The chain has TRBV19 and TRBJ1-2; D ambiguous. Between the trimmed V and J ends, which lost 6 bases and 8 bases, there was a span of 13 bases. CDR3 length: 12 residues. Germline assignment: CDR1 LNHDA and CDR2 SQIVND (reference sequence). The CDR3 DNA follows: TGTGCCAGTAGCCTCCTTGGGTTGGGCTACACCTTC. This gives the protein CASSLLGLGYTF.

This clonotype has a handful of counts. This chain links TRBV10-3 with TRBJ2-3; TRBD1 matches 7 bases. The CDR3 covers 12 residues. V trimming: 10 bases; J trimming: 2 bases; junction bases outside the gene matches: 3. CDR1 and CDR2 from the germline V gene are ENHRY and SYGVKD. The CDR3 loop reads CASGQATDTQYF. For the CDR3, the DNA is TGTGCCAGCGGACAGGCCACAGATACGCAGTATTTT.

This chain connects TRBV6-5 to TRBJ2-7; possible D gene TRBD2, 5 bases. Germline V gene sequence: CDR1 MNHEY, CDR2 SVGAGI. There are 12 residues in the CDR3. V lost 5 bases to trimming and J lost 4 bases, with 9 bases between them. The chain's CDR3 is CASSNEGYEQYF. CDR3 DNA: TGTGCCAGCAGTAACGAGGGTTACGAGCAGTACTTC.

The chain has TRBV24-1 and TRBJ2-1; TRBD1 matches at 9 bases. CDR3 length equals 19 residues. V dropped 3 bases and J dropped 0; count of bases not matched to a gene: 11. Germline-derived CDR1 and CDR2 are KGHDR and SFDVKD. For the CDR3, the DNA is TGTGCCACCAGTGATACGGGACAGGGTCCACTAATCTCCTACAATGAGCAGTTCTTC. It encodes CATSDTGQGPLISYNEQFF.

This clonotype was observed at least ten times. The rearrangement joins TRBV4-1 to TRBJ1-1; no clear D gene. CDR1 is MGHRA and CDR2 is YSYEKL in the germline V gene. V lost 1 base to trimming and J lost 5 bases, with 14 bases between them. The CDR3 is made up of 15 amino acids. The CDR3 coding sequence is TGCGCCAGCAGCCAAGTGGGCAGGATCGGGACTGAAGCTTTCTTT. Translated, it gives CASSQVGRIGTEAFF.

The chain carries TRBV6-1 and TRBJ1-5; TRBD1 agrees at 10 bases. This CDR3 spans 15 amino acids. The germline V gene encodes CDR1 MNHNS and CDR2 SASEGT. Unmatched junction bases numbered 6, after V lost 8 bases and J lost 2 bases. CDR3 amino acids: CASGPGQGRNQPQHF. For the CDR3, the DNA is TGTGCCAGCGGACCGGGACAGGGGCGCAATCAGCCCCAGCATTTT.

The chain couples TRBV9 to TRBJ2-3; 12 nucleotides line up with TRBD2. Germline CDR1 SGDLS, CDR2 YYNGEE. Trimming at V came to 3 bases and at J to 0 bases, leaving 5 bases not matched to a gene. The CDR3 sequence is 17 residues long. CDR3 DNA: TGTGCCAGCAGCGACTCGCTAGCGGGGGGGAGCACAGATACGCAGTATTTT. Translating gives CASSDSLAGGSTDTQYF.

This sequence joins TRBV5-6 and TRBJ1-1; D remains unclear. The V gene lost 0 bases and the J gene lost 2 bases, with 8 bases spanning the gap. Germline CDR1 is SGHDT and CDR2 is YYEEEE. CDR3 size: 14 residues. This CDR3 reads CASSLVVVNTEAFF. In DNA form, the CDR3 reads TGTGCCAGCAGCTTGGTCGTGGTAAACACTGAAGCTTTCTTT.

This clonotype has a handful of counts. The V gene is TRBV11-3, the J gene TRBJ1-1; D is unresolved. The germline V and J ends were trimmed by 2 bases and 6 bases, with 7 bases remaining between them. The CDR3 totals 12 residues. Germline V gene lookup returns CDR1 SGHNT and CDR2 YENEEA. The CDR3 coding sequence is TGTGCCAGCAGCTTATCGGTGGCTGAAGCTTTCTTT. Translated, it gives CASSLSVAEAFF.

This clonotype has just a few counts. The J gene is TRBJ2-7, the V gene TRBV6-1, with 8 bases that match TRBD2. The ends lost 0 bases at V and 6 bases at J; junction bases unmatched: 10. The CDR3 loop spans 16 amino acids. Germline values: CDR1 MNHNS, CDR2 SASEGT. In DNA, the CDR3 is TGTGCCAGCAGTGAAGCTTTCAGCGGGAGTGAGCTCGAGCAGTACTTC. Encoded protein: CASSEAFSGSELEQYF.

The genes are TRBV10-3 and TRBJ2-7; 10 nucleotides agree with TRBD1. After removal of 6 bases from V and 6 bases from J, the junction contained 5 bases not matched to a gene. Per germline, CDR1 ENHRY and CDR2 SYGVKD. The CDR3 contains 13 residues. CDR3 sequence (DNA): TGTGCCATCAGGGGACAGGGGACAGGCGAGCAGTACTTC. Translation: CAIRGQGTGEQYF.